Each of the 18 T cell receptor beta chains below was sequenced from the same sample in a study of blood T cell repertoires in COVID-19. This table comes from immunoSEQ multiplex PCR, and its TCRdb copy is limited to in-frame clones, with some not included. Among roughly 250,000 clones listed, about 90% were seen once. Sequenced: PBMCs or T cells enriched from blood (not recorded which). The receptors come from a woman in her thirties or forties who had been exposed to COVID-19.

V gene TRBV7-2 combines with J gene TRBJ2-3; 12 nucleotides match TRBD2. The CDR3 length is 17 residues. The ends lost 1 base at V and 0 bases at J; junction bases unmatched: 2. CDR1 is SGHTA, CDR2 FQGNSA, per germline. CDR3 amino acids: CASSLGGTSGSTDTQYF. The CDR3 nucleotides are TGTGCCAGCAGCTTAGGTGGGACTAGCGGGAGCACAGATACGCAGTATTTT.

This chain links TRBV19 with TRBJ1-2, with a tentative D call TRBD1 (5 bases). Looked up from germline, CDR1 is LNHDA and CDR2 is SQIVND (reference sequence). V lost 4 bases and J 4 bases, leaving 13 bases between the germline ends. The CDR3 loop spans 14 amino acids. Written as DNA, the CDR3 is TGTGCCAGTAGTACAGGGCTGGAAGGCTATGGCTACACCTTC. The encoded protein is CASSTGLEGYGYTF.

This rearrangement joins TRBV6-6 to TRBJ2-7; possible D gene TRBD1, 6 bases. Trimming shortened V by 4 bases and J by 2 bases, and 9 bases separated the two germline ends. The germline gives CDR1 MNHNY, CDR2 SVGAGI (reference sequence). This CDR3 contains 13 residues. CDR3 bases: TGTGCCAGCAGTTCACAGGGAGCCTACGAGCAGTACGTC. Translating gives CASSSQGAYEQYV.

This chain joins TRBV4-3 and TRBJ2-1; 15 bases line up with TRBD2. The trim removed 1 base at V and 5 bases at J, leaving 0 bases unmatched. CDR1 LGHNA and CDR2 YSLEER come from the germline V gene. This CDR3 has 16 amino acids. Written as DNA, the CDR3 is TGCGCCAGCAGCCAAGGGACTAGCGGGGGGGACAATGAGCAGTTCTTC. This encodes CASSQGTSGGDNEQFF.

The chain uses TRBV5-1 and TRBJ1-1; 9 bases fit TRBD1. The CDR3 consists of 13 residues. Losses at the gene ends were 6 bases for V and 6 bases for J; bases not matched to a gene: 6. In germline, CDR1 is SGHRS, CDR2 YFSETQ. CDR3 nucleotides: TGCGCCAGCACCACACAGGGGGCCGCTGAAGCTTTCTTT. Amino acid sequence: CASTTQGAAEAFF. The full variable domain, in which reference TRBV5-1 and TRBJ1-1 provide the parts outside the CDR3, is KAGVTQTPRYLIKTRGQQVTLSCSPISGHRSVSWYQQTPGQGLQFLFEYFSETQRNKGNFPGRFSGRQFSNSRSEMNVSTLELGDSALYLCASTTQGAAEAFFGQGTRLTVV.

The CDR3 DNA follows: TGTGCCTGGAGTGTAGGACAGGGAGATGAAAAACTGTTTTTT. It translates to CAWSVGQGDEKLFF. The V gene is TRBV30, the J gene TRBJ1-4; 8 bases fit TRBD1. Germline V lookup: CDR1 GTSNPN, CDR2 SVGIG (reference sequence). The CDR3 loop spans 14 amino acids. Germline trimming cut 0 bases from V and 6 bases from J; bases unmatched to any gene: 3.

The chain couples TRBV10-3 to TRBJ2-3; 7 positions agree with TRBD2. CDR1 ENHRY and CDR2 SYGVKD come from the germline V gene. J lost 1 base, V lost 11 bases, and 9 bases had no gene match. CDR3 length: 14 residues. Written as DNA, the CDR3 is TGTGCCCATCGAGGGGCGGGAGGCACAGATACGCAGTATTTT. Translating gives CAHRGAGGTDTQYF.

The gene calls are TRBV25-1 and TRBJ1-1, with 11 bases fitting TRBD1. CDR1 and CDR2 from the germline V gene are MGHDK and SYGVNS. CDR3 length: 16 amino acids. V trimming: 3 bases; J trimming: 4 bases; junction bases outside the gene matches: 7. CDR3 nucleotides: TGTGCCAGCAGTGACCATTCCGGGACAGGGGGCACTGAAGCTTTCTTT. Protein sequence: CASSDHSGTGGTEAFF.

V gene TRBV20-1 combines with J gene TRBJ1-4; D unresolved. The CDR3 has 10 amino acids. V shed 7 bases and J shed 7 bases, with 7 bases lying between them. CDR1 DFQATT and CDR2 SNEGSKA come from the germline V gene (reference sequence). The CDR3 protein is CSVLREKLFF. CDR3 bases: TGCAGTGTTCTCCGTGAAAAACTGTTTTTT.

The chain uses TRBV7-9 and TRBJ1-4; possibly TRBD1 for D (6 bases). This CDR3 is 15 amino acids long. Looked up from germline, CDR1 is SEHNR and CDR2 is FQNEAQ (reference sequence). The V gene lost 4 bases and the J gene lost 5 bases, with 14 bases spanning the gap. CDR3 protein: CASSSSTGRNEKLFF. CDR3 in DNA: TGTGCCAGCAGCTCCTCGACAGGTCGGAATGAAAAACTGTTTTTT.

This clone was counted a single time. This rearrangement joins TRBV27 to TRBJ2-7, with D unresolved. V lost 3 bases and J 1 base, leaving 7 bases between the germline ends. CDR3 length: 13 residues. In germline, CDR1 is MNHEY, CDR2 SMNVEV (reference sequence). For the CDR3, the DNA is TGTGCCAGCAGTTTTTCCCCTTCCTACGAGCAGTACTTC. This gives the protein CASSFSPSYEQYF.

The chain joins TRBV7-9 to TRBJ1-5; D is unclear. The V end lost 5 bases, the J end lost 7 bases, and 12 bases lay between the germline ends. Per the germline V gene, CDR1 is SEHNR and CDR2 is FQNEAQ (reference sequence). There are 13 residues in the CDR3. The CDR3 here is CASSRQSGQPQHF. In DNA, the CDR3 is TGTGCCAGCAGCCGCCAGTCCGGGCAGCCCCAGCATTTT.

This chain links TRBV4-2 with TRBJ2-1; 13 positions agree with TRBD2. V lost 1 base, J lost 10 bases, and 10 bases stayed unmatched. Germline V gene data show CDR1 as LGHNA and CDR2 as YNFKEQ. This CDR3 contains 17 residues. The CDR3 DNA is TGTGCCAGCAGCCAAGCAACAAAACTAGCGGGGGGGCGGGAGCAGTTCTTC. Translating it yields CASSQATKLAGGREQFF.

The gene calls are TRBV18 and TRBJ2-3; 10 bases map to TRBD2. V was clipped by 3 bases and J by 1 base; unmatched bases: 4. From germline, CDR1 is KGHSH and CDR2 LQKENI. The CDR3 consists of 16 residues. CDR3 in amino acids: CASSPSGTSGTDTQYF. CDR3 sequence (DNA): TGTGCCAGCTCACCCTCGGGGACTAGCGGCACAGATACGCAGTATTTT.

The table lists this clone with a count of one. The rearrangement uses TRBV28 and TRBJ1-1; D unresolved. Trimming took off 3 bases at V and 0 bases at J, with 14 bases between the two ends. The CDR3 contains 16 residues. Germline assignment: CDR1 MDHEN and CDR2 SYDVKM. This chain's CDR3 is CASSFRHSLMNTEAFF. Here the CDR3 DNA reads TGTGCCAGCAGTTTTAGGCACAGCCTCATGAACACTGAAGCTTTCTTT. The whole variable domain, filled in from reference TRBV28 and TRBJ1-1, reads DVKVTQSSRYLVKRTGEKVFLECVQDMDHENMFWYRQDPGLGLRLIYFSYDVKMKEKGDIPEGYSVSREKKERFSLILESASTNQTSMYLCASSFRHSLMNTEAFFGQGTRLTVV.

The CDR3 DNA sequence: TGTGCCAGCAGCTCGACAGGGGGCGCAGAGGCTTTCTTT. It encodes CASSSTGGAEAFF. The chain carries TRBV7-3 and TRBJ1-1; 10 bases align to TRBD1. This CDR3 comprises 13 residues. Germline CDR1 reads SGHTA; CDR2 reads FQGTGA. J was trimmed by 11 bases and V by 4 bases; bases with no gene match: 7.

The rearrangement uses TRBV7-2 and TRBJ2-5, with D possibly being TRBD2 (6 bases). Looked up from germline, CDR1 is SGHTA and CDR2 is FQGNSA. Trimming cost V 10 bases and J 6 bases, with 18 bases left between them. The CDR3 totals 13 residues. The chain's CDR3 is CATSDGRGKTQYF. The CDR3 nucleotides read TGTGCCACCTCAGACGGGAGAGGAAAGACCCAGTACTTC.

The chain is built from TRBV24-1 and TRBJ1-4; D uncertain. CDR1 is KGHDR and CDR2 is SFDVKD in the germline V gene. Trimming pared 2 bases from V and 0 bases from J, leaving 9 bases between. CDR3 size: 16 residues. CDR3 DNA: TGTGCCACCAGTGATTCGCGGACTGCAACTAATGAAAAACTGTTTTTT. It specifies CATSDSRTATNEKLFF.